A selection of T cell receptor beta chains follows, all from one sample in a study of blood T cell repertoires in COVID-19. The protocol was immunoSEQ multiplex PCR, while the TCRdb copy is restricted to in-frame clones and leaves out a portion. The sample contains roughly 230,000 clones, roughly 80% of which appear only once. Sequenced: peripheral blood. These receptor sequences come from a woman aged 80 or over with acute or convalescent COVID-19. Both conserved end residues are part of each CDR3. A D gene is named only where the DNA matches it firmly. Rows may omit the clone size; those that give it use once, few, many or a size class.

j_call v_call clone_size d_call cdr3_nt cdr3_aa
TRBJ1-2 TRBV4-1 . . TGCGCCAGCAGCAATAGAAACTATGGCTACACCTTC CASSNRNYGYTF
TRBJ2-5 TRBV10-3 . TRBD1 TGTGCCATCAGCGGACAGGGGGGGCAAGAGACCCAGTACTTC CAISGQGGQETQYF
TRBJ2-5 TRBV7-7 . . TGTGCCAGCAGCTTAGTAGGGGCGGGGGCCGAAGAGACCCAGTACTTC CASSLVGAGAEETQYF
TRBJ2-1 TRBV29-1 . TRBD1 TGCAGCGTTGCCGGGACAGGTAACAATGAGCAGTTCTTC CSVAGTGNNEQFF
TRBJ1-1 TRBV4-2 . TRBD1 TGTGCCAGCATGGGACAGCTAGGGAACACTGAAGCTTTCTTT CASMGQLGNTEAFF
TRBJ1-5 TRBV2 . . TGTGCCAGCAGTGAACGGTTGGTTAGCAATCAGCCCCAGCATTTT CASSERLVSNQPQHF
TRBJ2-7 TRBV6-6 once TRBD1 TGTGCCAGCAGGCTAGGACAGGGCAGCGGGGAGCAGTACTTC CASRLGQGSGEQYF
TRBJ1-4 TRBV9 . TRBD1 TGTGCCAGCAGCGTCGGGACAGGGGATGAAAAACTGTTTTTT CASSVGTGDEKLFF
TRBJ2-3 TRBV7-9 few TRBD2 TGTGCCAGCAGCTTAGGCGGGAGGGCCGCAGATACGCAGTATTTT CASSLGGRAADTQYF
TRBJ2-2 TRBV4-2 . TRBD1 TGTGCCAGCAGCCACCTAGGGACAGGGATCACCGGGGAGCTGTTTTTT CASSHLGTGITGELFF
TRBJ1-2 TRBV5-1 . TRBD1 TGCGCCAGCAGCTTTGGCGGACAGGGGGCGGGCTACACCTTC CASSFGGQGAGYTF
TRBJ2-2 TRBV5-5 . TRBD1 TGTGCCAGCAGCTTTAGTGGGAACAGGGGGGCCGGGGAGCTGTTTTTT CASSFSGNRGAGELFF
TRBJ1-6 TRBV6-5 few . TGTGCCAGCAGTTACGCGAGAGGTTCCCTCCACTTT CASSYARGSLHF
TRBJ1-6 TRBV3-1/TRBV3-2 few TRBD1 TGTGCCAGCAGCCCGGGGACAGTGAATTCACCCCTCCACTTT CASSPGTVNSPLHF
TRBJ2-5 TRBV5-5 . TRBD1 TGTGCCAGCAGCCCGGACAGGGCGCGGGAGACCCAGTACTTC CASSPDRARETQYF
TRBJ2-1 TRBV5-1 once TRBD2 TGCGCCAGCAGCGCCTCGACTAGCGGGAGGGATCGGTTCTTC CASSASTSGRDRFF
TRBJ1-6 TRBV2 . TRBD1 TGTGCCAGCAAACAAACCGGGACAGGGCTCTCACCCCTCCACTTT CASKQTGTGLSPLHF
TRBJ1-1 TRBV14 . TRBD1 TGTGCCAGCAGCAGACAGGGAGTTACTGAAGCTTTCTTT CASSRQGVTEAFF